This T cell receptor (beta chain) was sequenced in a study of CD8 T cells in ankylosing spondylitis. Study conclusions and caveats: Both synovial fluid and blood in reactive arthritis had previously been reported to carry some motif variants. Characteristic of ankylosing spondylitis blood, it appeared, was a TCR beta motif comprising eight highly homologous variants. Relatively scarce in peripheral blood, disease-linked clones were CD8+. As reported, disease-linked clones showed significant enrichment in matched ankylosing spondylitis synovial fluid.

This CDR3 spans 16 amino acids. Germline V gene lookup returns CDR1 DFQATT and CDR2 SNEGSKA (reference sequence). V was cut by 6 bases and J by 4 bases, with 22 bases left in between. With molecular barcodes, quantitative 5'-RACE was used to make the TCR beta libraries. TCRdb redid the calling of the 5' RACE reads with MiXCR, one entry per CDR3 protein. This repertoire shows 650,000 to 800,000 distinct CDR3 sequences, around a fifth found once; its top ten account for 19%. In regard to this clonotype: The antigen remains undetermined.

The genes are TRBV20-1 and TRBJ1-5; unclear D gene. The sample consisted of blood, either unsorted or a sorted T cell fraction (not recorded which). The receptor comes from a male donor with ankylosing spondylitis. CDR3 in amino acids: CSASKRSAGQNQPQHF. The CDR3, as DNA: TGCAGTGCCTCCAAGAGGTCGGCAGGCCAAAATCAGCCCCAGCATTTT.